Presented here are 21 T cell receptor beta chains from one specimen sequenced in a study of identifying expanded T cells in peripheral blood (dated by TCRdb to between 2018 and 2020). Library method: the immunoSEQ multiplex PCR assay. In TCRdb, the immuneACCESS table is reduced to in-frame sequences with V and J assigned. These tables do not hold every clone; where another copy was compared, an unresolved V gene accounts for under half, and the others remain unexplained. The sample table shows roughly 100,000 clones, and around 88% are seen once. The ten largest account for around an eighth of the sample. The sequenced sample was blood. All receptors come from a person aged 18 to 75 in good health.

This chain uses TRBV7-9 with TRBJ1-3; no definite D call. The CDR3 consists of 15 residues. Trimming took 5 bases from V and 9 from J, leaving 20 bases between them. Germline loops: CDR1 SEHNR, CDR2 FQNEAQ (reference sequence). CDR3 protein: CASSPYGVPGSTIYF. As DNA, the CDR3 is TGTGCCAGCAGCCCCTATGGGGTCCCGGGGAGCACCATATATTTT. The variable domain in full, with the rest retrieved from reference TRBV7-9 and TRBJ1-3, is DTGVSQNPRHKITKRGQNVTFRCDPISEHNRLYWYRQTLGQGPEFLTYFQNEAQLEKSRLLSDRFSAERPKGSFSTLEIQRTEQGDSAMYLCASSPYGVPGSTIYFGEGSWLTVV.

This clone was picked up one time. This rearrangement joins TRBV30 to TRBJ2-5; tentatively, D is TRBD2 (6 bases). The germline V and J ends were trimmed by 2 bases and 5 bases, with 9 bases remaining between them. This CDR3 comprises 12 residues. Germline CDR1 and CDR2: GTSNPN and SVGIG (reference sequence). The CDR3 spells CAWSPSEETQYF. In nucleotides, the CDR3 is TGTGCCTGGAGTCCTAGCGAGGAGACCCAGTACTTC.

This clone is a singleton in its sample. This chain connects TRBV29-1 to TRBJ1-4, with 7 bases lining up with TRBD1. Trimming removed 4 bases from V and 8 bases from J; junction bases left unmatched: 4. The CDR3 extends over 12 amino acids. CDR1 is SQVTM and CDR2 is ANQGSEA in the germline V gene. Here the CDR3 DNA reads TGCAGCGTTGGACAGGGAAAGGAAAAACTGTTTTTT. This sequence encodes CSVGQGKEKLFF.

The chain uses TRBV15 and TRBJ2-7; D gene unclear. V lost 3 bases, J lost 3 bases, and 15 bases lay in between. CDR3 size: 15 residues. The germline CDR1 and CDR2 sequences are LNHNV and YYDKDF (reference sequence). This CDR3 reads CATSSPSVTYYEQYF. Written as DNA, the CDR3 is TGTGCCACCAGCAGTCCGAGCGTAACCTACTACGAGCAGTACTTC.

This chain connects TRBV2 to TRBJ2-3; tentative D call: TRBD1 (6 bases). CDR1 is SNHLY and CDR2 is FYNNEI in the germline V gene. The V and J ends lost 6 bases and 2 bases respectively, with 9 bases between them. The CDR3 runs to 13 residues. CDR3 loop: CASRWTATDTQYF. In nucleotides, the CDR3 is TGTGCCAGCAGATGGACAGCCACAGATACGCAGTATTTT.

CDR3 DNA: TGTGCCAGCTTCAGGGATTTCACAGATACGCAGTATTTT. Translated, it gives CASFRDFTDTQYF. The chain links TRBV6-5 to TRBJ2-3; possibly TRBD1 for D (5 bases). V was pared by 8 bases and J by 2 bases, with 11 bases between. There are 13 residues in the CDR3. From germline, CDR1 is MNHEY and CDR2 SVGAGI.

This rearrangement joins TRBV21-1 to TRBJ2-1; TRBD2 is taken as the D call from the table, unchecked against the DNA. TRBV21-1 is a pseudogene segment. CDR3 length: 18 residues. This chain's CDR3 is CASSKKSSGTCLYNEQFF. In DNA, the CDR3 is TGTGCCAGCAGCAAAAAATCCAGCGGGACTTGTCTATACAATGAGCAGTTCTTC.

V and J are TRBV12-5 and TRBJ2-5, with D tentatively TRBD1 (5 bases). Germline assignment: CDR1 LGHNT and CDR2 FRNRAP. V dropped 1 base and J dropped 4 bases, with 10 bases sitting between them. The CDR3 length is 14 residues. CDR3 nucleotides: TGTGCTAGTGGTTTGGGACAGACCCTAGAGACCCAGTACTTC. Encoded protein: CASGLGQTLETQYF.

This chain uses TRBV28 with TRBJ2-3; tentatively, D is TRBD1 or TRBD2 (5 bases each). The CDR3 length is 12 residues. V was pared by 5 bases and J by 11 bases, with 14 bases between. Germline-derived CDR1 and CDR2 are MDHEN and SYDVKM. In nucleotides, the CDR3 is TGTGCCAGCAGTCTGGGACCGAACTGGCAGTATTTT. Translated: CASSLGPNWQYF.

This rearrangement joins TRBV5-4 to TRBJ2-7; TRBD1 is a possible D gene (6 bases). The V end lost 3 bases, the J end lost 6 bases, and 16 bases lay between the germline ends. Germline CDR1 and CDR2: SGHNT and YYREEE (reference sequence). The CDR3 spans 14 residues. Here the CDR3 reads CASSSTRGSSEQYF. CDR3 in DNA: TGTGCCAGCAGCTCGACCAGGGGCTCGAGCGAGCAGTACTTC.

The V and J genes are TRBV30 and TRBJ2-7; D gene unclear. CDR1 is GTSNPN, CDR2 SVGIG, per germline (reference sequence). V dropped 0 bases and J dropped 2 bases, with 14 bases sitting between them. The CDR3 contains 15 residues. CDR3 amino acids: CAWSVSLAATYEQYF. The CDR3 coding sequence is TGTGCCTGGAGTGTCTCCCTGGCGGCTACCTACGAGCAGTACTTC. Based on the CDR3 plus reference TRBV30 and TRBJ2-7, the full variable domain is SQTIHQWPATLVQPVGSPLSLECTVEGTSNPNLYWYRQAAGRGLQLLFYSVGIGQISSEVPQNLSASRPQDRQFILSSKKLLLSDSGFYLCAWSVSLAATYEQYFGPGTRLTVT.

The chain is built from TRBV7-2 and TRBJ2-2; D call uncertain. CDR3 length equals 14 residues. CDR1 is SGHTA, CDR2 FQGNSA, per germline. The ends were cut back, 1 base at V and 7 bases at J, with 10 bases in the middle. The CDR3 coding sequence is TGTGCCAGCAGCTTAGAAGGGTTGGGCGGGGAGCTGTTTTTT. Encoded protein: CASSLEGLGGELFF.

The gene calls are TRBV7-9 and TRBJ2-7; D is ambiguous. Germline CDR1 reads SEHNR; CDR2 reads FQNEAQ (reference sequence). This CDR3 spans 13 amino acids. The V and J ends lost 0 bases and 2 bases respectively, with 5 bases between them. The CDR3 spells CASSLATTYEQYF. The CDR3 DNA reads TGTGCCAGCAGCTTAGCGACGACCTACGAGCAGTACTTC.

The rearrangement uses TRBV5-1 and TRBJ1-1; 8 positions agree with TRBD1. J gave up 5 bases and V 3 bases, and 6 bases lay outside the gene matches. The CDR3 length is 14 residues. CDR1 SGHRS and CDR2 YFSETQ come from the germline V gene. The DNA of the CDR3 is TGCGCCAGCAGCTCCGGACAGGGCGAGACTGAAGCTTTCTTT. Protein: CASSSGQGETEAFF. The full variable domain, completed using reference TRBV5-1 and TRBJ1-1, is KAGVTQTPRYLIKTRGQQVTLSCSPISGHRSVSWYQQTPGQGLQFLFEYFSETQRNKGNFPGRFSGRQFSNSRSEMNVSTLELGDSALYLCASSSGQGETEAFFGQGTRLTVV.

This rearrangement joins TRBV16 to TRBJ1-4; the D gene is possibly TRBD1 (5 bases). V lost 4 bases, J lost 5 bases, and 8 bases lay in between. From germline, CDR1 is KGHSY and CDR2 FQNENV. This CDR3 contains 13 residues. The CDR3 nucleotides are TGTGCCAGCAGCCGGACACCAAATGAAAAACTGTTTTTT. This sequence encodes CASSRTPNEKLFF.

The chain is built from TRBV5-6 and TRBJ2-7; D is uncertain. Germline V gene sequence: CDR1 SGHDT, CDR2 YYEEEE. The CDR3 has 13 residues. With 4 bases removed from V and 2 bases from J, the gap between germline ends came to 10 bases. This chain's CDR3 is CASSRTATYEQYF. The CDR3 DNA reads TGTGCCAGCAGCCGGACCGCCACCTACGAGCAGTACTTC.

The chain recombines TRBV7-9 with TRBJ2-1, with 11 bases that match TRBD2. Germline trimming cut 0 bases from V and 4 bases from J; bases unmatched to any gene: 5. CDR1 SEHNR and CDR2 FQNEAQ come from the germline V gene (reference sequence). The CDR3 covers 17 residues. CDR3 sequence reads: CASSLAVIAGGYNEQFF. The CDR3 DNA reads as TGTGCCAGCAGCTTAGCGGTAATAGCGGGGGGGTACAATGAGCAGTTCTTC.

V gene TRBV5-1 combines with J gene TRBJ1-4; D is unresolved. In germline, CDR1 is SGHRS, CDR2 YFSETQ. The CDR3 is 15 residues long. V was clipped by 0 bases and J by 5 bases, with 11 bases between them. The CDR3 sequence is CASSLEGQLNEKLFF. The CDR3, as DNA: TGCGCCAGCAGCTTGGAAGGCCAGTTGAATGAAAAACTGTTTTTT.

The V call is TRBV2, the J call TRBJ2-7, with D possibly matching TRBD1 (5 bases). The CDR3 is 14 residues long. Germline V gene lookup returns CDR1 SNHLY and CDR2 FYNNEI. V was clipped by 6 bases and J by 3 bases, with 15 bases between them. The DNA of the CDR3 is TGTGCCAGCAGCCTCTATTTAGACAGCTACGAGCAGTACTTC. This gives the protein CASSLYLDSYEQYF.

The CDR3 DNA follows: TGTGCCAGCAGCTTAAAGACTAGCAGAGTCCCCTACAATGAGCAGTTCTTC. Its protein product is CASSLKTSRVPYNEQFF. J is TRBJ2-1 and V is TRBV13; 7 bases match TRBD2. The CDR3 is 17 amino acids. Trimming at V came to 2 bases and at J to 2 bases, leaving 9 bases not matched to a gene. Germline CDR1 is PRHDT and CDR2 is FYEKMQ (reference sequence).

The chain has TRBV6-5 and TRBJ2-1; 8 bases are shared with TRBD2. The CDR3 spans 15 residues. With 6 bases clipped from V and 1 base from J, the junction kept 5 bases outside the gene matches. Per germline, CDR1 MNHEY and CDR2 SVGAGI. CDR3 DNA: TGTGCCAGCAGAAAATCGGGGGGGTCCTACAATGAGCAGTTCTTC. Translating it yields CASRKSGGSYNEQFF.